Listed here are 3 T cell receptor beta chains from one sample, sequenced in a study of response to subunit inactivated influenza vaccine. TCRdb redid the calling of the RT-PCR reads with MiXCR, one entry per CDR3 protein. The profile shows about 520,000 distinct CDR3 sequences, approximately 24% of them singletons. The input for sequencing was CD4+ T cells sorted from PBMCs, taken approximately 5 days after vaccination. The receptor set was obtained from a man in his forties or fifties who received an inactivated influenza vaccine.

This clonotype has more than one count but fewer than ten. The genes are TRBV7-2 and TRBJ1-1, with D maybe TRBD1 (6 bases). The CDR3 runs 15 residues. Germline CDR1 is SGHTA and CDR2 is FQGNSA. The V end was cut by 5 bases, the J end by 5 bases, with 18 bases between. CDR3 sequence reads: CASSVFGQMLTEAFF. CDR3 DNA: TGTGCCAGCAGCGTCTTCGGACAGATGCTGACTGAAGCTTTCTTT.

The chain combines TRBV28 with TRBJ1-4; possible D gene TRBD1, 6 bases. The germline V gene has CDR1 MDHEN and CDR2 SYDVKM. The CDR3 totals 13 residues. V was cut by 4 bases and J by 12 bases, with 15 bases left in between. The CDR3 spells CASSWGQTDQLFF. Here the CDR3 DNA reads TGTGCCAGCAGTTGGGGGCAGACGGATCAACTGTTTTTT.

This clonotype occurred a few times. CDR3 DNA: TGTGCCAGCAGCTTGGGATCGGGAGGGAATTACGAGCAGTACTTC. Protein product: CASSLGSGGNYEQYF. The chain is built from TRBV5-5 and TRBJ2-7; 8 nucleotides match TRBD2. The CDR3 covers 15 residues. The ends lost 0 bases at V and 4 bases at J; junction bases unmatched: 6. Germline V gene sequence: CDR1 SGHKS, CDR2 YYEKEE (reference sequence).